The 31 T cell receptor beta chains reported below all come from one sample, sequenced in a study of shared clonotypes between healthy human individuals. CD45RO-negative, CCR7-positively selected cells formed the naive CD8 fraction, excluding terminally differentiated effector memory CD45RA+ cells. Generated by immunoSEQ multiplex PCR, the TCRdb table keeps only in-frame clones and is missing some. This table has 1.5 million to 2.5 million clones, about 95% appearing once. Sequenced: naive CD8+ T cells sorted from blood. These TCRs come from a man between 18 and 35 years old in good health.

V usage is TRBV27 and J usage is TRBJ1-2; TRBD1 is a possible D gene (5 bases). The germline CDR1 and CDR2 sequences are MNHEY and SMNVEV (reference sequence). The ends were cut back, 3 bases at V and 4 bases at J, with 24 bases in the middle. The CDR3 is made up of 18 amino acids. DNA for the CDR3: TGTGCCAGCAGTTTTCGTGGCCAGGGCCGGGGGGACCTCTATGGCTACACCTTC. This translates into CASSFRGQGRGDLYGYTF.

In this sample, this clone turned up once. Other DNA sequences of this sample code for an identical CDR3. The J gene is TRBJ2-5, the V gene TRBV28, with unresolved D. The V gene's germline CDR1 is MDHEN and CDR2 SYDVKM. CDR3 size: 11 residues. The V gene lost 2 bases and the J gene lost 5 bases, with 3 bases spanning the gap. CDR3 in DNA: TGTGCCAGCAGTTTAATGGAGACCCAGTACTTC. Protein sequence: CASSLMETQYF.

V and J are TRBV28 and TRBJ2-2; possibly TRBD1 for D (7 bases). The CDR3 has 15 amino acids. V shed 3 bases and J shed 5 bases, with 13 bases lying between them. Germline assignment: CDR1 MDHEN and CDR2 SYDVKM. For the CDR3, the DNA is TGTGCCAGCAGTTTCGTCCAGGGGGGTACCGGGGAGCTGTTTTTT. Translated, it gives CASSFVQGGTGELFF.

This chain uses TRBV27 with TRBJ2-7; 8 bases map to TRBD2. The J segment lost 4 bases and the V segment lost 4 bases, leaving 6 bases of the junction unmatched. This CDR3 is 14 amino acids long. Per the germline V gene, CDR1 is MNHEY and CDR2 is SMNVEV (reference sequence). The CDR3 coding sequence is TGTGCCAGCAGTTCCGGACTAGCCGGTTACGAGCAGTACTTC. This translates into CASSSGLAGYEQYF.

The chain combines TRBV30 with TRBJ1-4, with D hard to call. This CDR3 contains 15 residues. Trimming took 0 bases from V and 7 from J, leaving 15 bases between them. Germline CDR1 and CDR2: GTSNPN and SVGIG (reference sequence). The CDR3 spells CAWSVLEDFREKLFF. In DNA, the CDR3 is TGTGCCTGGAGTGTACTTGAGGATTTTCGTGAAAAACTGTTTTTT.

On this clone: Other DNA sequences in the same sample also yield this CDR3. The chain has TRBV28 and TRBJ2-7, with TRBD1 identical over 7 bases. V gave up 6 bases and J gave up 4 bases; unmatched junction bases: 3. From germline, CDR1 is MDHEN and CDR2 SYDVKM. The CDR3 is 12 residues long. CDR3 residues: CASSPGGYEQYF. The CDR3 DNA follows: TGTGCCAGCAGCCCAGGGGGTTACGAGCAGTACTTC.

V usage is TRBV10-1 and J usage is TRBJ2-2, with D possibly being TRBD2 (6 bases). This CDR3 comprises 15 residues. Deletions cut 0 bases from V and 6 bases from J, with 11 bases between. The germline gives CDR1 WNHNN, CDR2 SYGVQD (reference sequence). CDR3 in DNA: TGCGCCAGCAGTGAGTCGGTCGGGGAGGCCGGGGAGCTGTTTTTT. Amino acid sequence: CASSESVGEAGELFF.

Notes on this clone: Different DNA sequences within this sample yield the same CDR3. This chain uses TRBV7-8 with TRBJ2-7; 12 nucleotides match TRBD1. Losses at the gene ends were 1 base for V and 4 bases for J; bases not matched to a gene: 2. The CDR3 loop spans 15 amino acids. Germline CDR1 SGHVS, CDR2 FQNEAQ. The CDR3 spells CASSLEGQGAYEQYF. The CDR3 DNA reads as TGTGCCAGCAGCTTAGAGGGACAGGGGGCGTACGAGCAGTACTTC.

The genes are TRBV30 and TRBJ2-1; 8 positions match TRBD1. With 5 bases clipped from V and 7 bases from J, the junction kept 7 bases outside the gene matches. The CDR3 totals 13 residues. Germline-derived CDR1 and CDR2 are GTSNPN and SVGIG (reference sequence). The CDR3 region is CAWGLDRENEQFF. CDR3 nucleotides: TGTGCCTGGGGCCTGGACAGGGAAAATGAGCAGTTCTTC. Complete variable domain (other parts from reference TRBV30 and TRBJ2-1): SQTIHQWPATLVQPVGSPLSLECTVEGTSNPNLYWYRQAAGRGLQLLFYSVGIGQISSEVPQNLSASRPQDRQFILSSKKLLLSDSGFYLCAWGLDRENEQFFGPGTRLTVL.

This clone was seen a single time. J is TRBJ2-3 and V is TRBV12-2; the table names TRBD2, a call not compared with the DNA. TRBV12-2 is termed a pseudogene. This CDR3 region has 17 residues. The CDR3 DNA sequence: TGTGCAAGTCGCTTAGACCCCCCCGAGTGGAGCACAGATACGCAGTATTTT. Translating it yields CASRLDPPEWSTDTQYF.

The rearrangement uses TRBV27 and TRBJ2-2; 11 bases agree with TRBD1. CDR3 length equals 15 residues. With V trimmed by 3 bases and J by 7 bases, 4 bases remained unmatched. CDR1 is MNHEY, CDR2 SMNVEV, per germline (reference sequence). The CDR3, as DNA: TGTGCCAGCAGTTTGGACAGGGGGCGAGGCGGGGAGCTGTTTTTT. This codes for CASSLDRGRGGELFF.

This chain's CDR3 is CASSVDRDRGFYEQYF. The CDR3 nucleotides are TGTGCCAGCAGCGTTGACCGGGACAGGGGGTTCTACGAGCAGTACTTC. This chain connects TRBV7-9 to TRBJ2-7; 11 bases are shared with TRBD1. The CDR3 covers 16 residues. Trimming cost V 5 bases and J 3 bases; bases outside gene matches: 9. Germline loops: CDR1 SEHNR, CDR2 FQNEAQ (reference sequence).

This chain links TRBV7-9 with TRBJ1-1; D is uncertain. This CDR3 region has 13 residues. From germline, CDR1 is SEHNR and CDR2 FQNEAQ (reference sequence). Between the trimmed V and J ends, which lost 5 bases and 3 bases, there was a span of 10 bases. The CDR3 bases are TGTGCCAGCAGCCCGCCGCAGGACACTGAAGCTTTCTTT. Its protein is CASSPPQDTEAFF.

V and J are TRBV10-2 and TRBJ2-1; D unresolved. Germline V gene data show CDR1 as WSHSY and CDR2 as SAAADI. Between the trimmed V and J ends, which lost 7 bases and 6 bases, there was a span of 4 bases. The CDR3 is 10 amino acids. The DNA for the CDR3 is TGCGCCAGCAATGGCAATGAGCAGTTCTTC. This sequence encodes CASNGNEQFF.

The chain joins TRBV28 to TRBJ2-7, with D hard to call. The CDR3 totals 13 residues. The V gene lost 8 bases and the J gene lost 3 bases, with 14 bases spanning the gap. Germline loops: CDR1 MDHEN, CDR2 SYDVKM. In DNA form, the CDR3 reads TGTGCCAGCTCGGACCCTAGTAACTACGAGCAGTACTTC. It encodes CASSDPSNYEQYF.

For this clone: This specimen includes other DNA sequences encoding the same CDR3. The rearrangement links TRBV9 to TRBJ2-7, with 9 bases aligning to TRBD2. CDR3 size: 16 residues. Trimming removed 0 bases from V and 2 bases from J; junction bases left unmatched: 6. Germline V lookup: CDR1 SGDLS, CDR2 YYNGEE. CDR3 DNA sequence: TGTGCCAGCAGCGTAGGGCCAGCGGGAGGCACCTACGAGCAGTACTTC. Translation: CASSVGPAGGTYEQYF.

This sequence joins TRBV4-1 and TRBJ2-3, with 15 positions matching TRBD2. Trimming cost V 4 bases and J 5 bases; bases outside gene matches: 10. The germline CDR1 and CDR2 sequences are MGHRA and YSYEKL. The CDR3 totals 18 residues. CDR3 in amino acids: CASSPPWTSGGEVDTQYF. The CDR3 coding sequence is TGCGCCAGCAGCCCCCCCTGGACTAGCGGGGGGGAGGTAGATACGCAGTATTTT.

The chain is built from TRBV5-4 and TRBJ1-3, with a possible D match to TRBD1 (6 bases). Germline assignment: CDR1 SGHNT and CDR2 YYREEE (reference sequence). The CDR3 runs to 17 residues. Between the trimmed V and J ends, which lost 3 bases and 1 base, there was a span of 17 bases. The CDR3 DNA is TGTGCCAGCAGCTCCGGACAGCTTGGGACATCTGGAAACACCATATATTTT. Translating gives CASSSGQLGTSGNTIYF. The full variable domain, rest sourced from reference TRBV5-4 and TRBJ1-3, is ETGVTQSPTHLIKTRGQQVTLRCSSQSGHNTVSWYQQALGQGPQFIFQYYREEENGRGNFPPRFSGLQFPNYSSELNVNALELDDSALYLCASSSGQLGTSGNTIYFGEGSWLTVV.

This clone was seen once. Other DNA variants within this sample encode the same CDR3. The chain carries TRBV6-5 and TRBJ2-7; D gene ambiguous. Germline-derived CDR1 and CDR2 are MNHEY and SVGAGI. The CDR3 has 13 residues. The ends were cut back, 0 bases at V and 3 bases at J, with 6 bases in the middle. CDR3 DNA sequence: TGTGCCAGCAGTTACTCAAAGGGCTACGAGCAGTACTTC. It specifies CASSYSKGYEQYF.

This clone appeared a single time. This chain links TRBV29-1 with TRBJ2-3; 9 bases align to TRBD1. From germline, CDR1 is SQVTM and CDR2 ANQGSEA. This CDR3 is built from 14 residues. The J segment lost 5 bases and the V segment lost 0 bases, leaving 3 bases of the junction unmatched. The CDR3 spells CSVEEGQGLDTQYF. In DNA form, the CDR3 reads TGCAGCGTTGAAGAGGGACAGGGTCTAGATACGCAGTATTTT.

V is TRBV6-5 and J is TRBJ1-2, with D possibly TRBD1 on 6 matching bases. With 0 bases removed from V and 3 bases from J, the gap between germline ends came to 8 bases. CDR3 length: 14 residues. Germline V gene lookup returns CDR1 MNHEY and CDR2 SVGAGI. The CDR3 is CASSYSWTDYGYTF. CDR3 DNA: TGTGCCAGCAGTTACTCTTGGACAGACTATGGCTACACCTTC.

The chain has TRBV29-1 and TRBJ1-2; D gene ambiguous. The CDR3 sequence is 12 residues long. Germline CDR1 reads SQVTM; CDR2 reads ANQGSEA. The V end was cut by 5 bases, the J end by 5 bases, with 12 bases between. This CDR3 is CSVLEQPYGYTF. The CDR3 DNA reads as TGCAGCGTTCTGGAACAGCCATATGGCTACACCTTC.

CDR3 region: CASDLDRGYEQYF. The CDR3 bases are TGTGCTAGTGATCTGGACAGGGGCTACGAGCAGTACTTC. V usage is TRBV12-5 and J usage is TRBJ2-7, with 9 bases fitting TRBD1. Looked up from germline, CDR1 is LGHNT and CDR2 is FRNRAP. This CDR3 is built from 13 residues. V shed 7 bases and J 3 bases; nucleotides not matched to a gene: 4.

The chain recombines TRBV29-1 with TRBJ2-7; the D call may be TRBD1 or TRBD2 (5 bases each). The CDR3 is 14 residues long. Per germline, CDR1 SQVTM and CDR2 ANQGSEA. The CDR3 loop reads CSATGGEGSYEQYF. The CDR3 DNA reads TGCAGTGCAACAGGAGGTGAGGGCTCCTACGAGCAGTACTTC.

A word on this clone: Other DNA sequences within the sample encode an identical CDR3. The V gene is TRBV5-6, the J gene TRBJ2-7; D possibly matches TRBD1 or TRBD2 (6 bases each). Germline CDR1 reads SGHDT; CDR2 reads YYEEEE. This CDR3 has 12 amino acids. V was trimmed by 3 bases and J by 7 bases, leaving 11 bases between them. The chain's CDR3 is CASSSGAREQYF. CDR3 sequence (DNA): TGTGCCAGCAGCTCGGGGGCTCGGGAGCAGTACTTC.

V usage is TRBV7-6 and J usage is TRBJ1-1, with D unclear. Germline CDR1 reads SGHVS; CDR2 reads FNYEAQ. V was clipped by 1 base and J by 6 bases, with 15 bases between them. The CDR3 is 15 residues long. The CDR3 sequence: CASSLVTPSTAEAFF. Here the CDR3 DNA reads TGTGCCAGCAGCTTAGTGACCCCGAGTACAGCTGAAGCTTTCTTT.

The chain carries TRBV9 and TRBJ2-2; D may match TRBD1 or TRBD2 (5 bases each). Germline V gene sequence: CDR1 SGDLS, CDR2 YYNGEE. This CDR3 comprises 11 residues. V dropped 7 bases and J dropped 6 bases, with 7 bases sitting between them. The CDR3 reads CASGGAGELFF. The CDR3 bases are TGTGCCAGCGGGGGAGCCGGGGAGCTGTTTTTT. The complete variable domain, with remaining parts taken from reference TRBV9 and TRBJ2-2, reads DSGVTQTPKHLITATGQRVTLRCSPRSGDLSVYWYQQSLDQGLQFLIQYYNGEERAKGNILERFSAQQFPDLHSELNLSSLELGDSALYFCASGGAGELFFGEGSRLTVL.

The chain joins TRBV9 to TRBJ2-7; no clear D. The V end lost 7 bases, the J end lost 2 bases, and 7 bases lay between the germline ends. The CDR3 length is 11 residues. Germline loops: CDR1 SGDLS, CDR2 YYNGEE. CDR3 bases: TGTGCCAGCTTGGCAGCCTACGAGCAGTACTTC. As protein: CASLAAYEQYF. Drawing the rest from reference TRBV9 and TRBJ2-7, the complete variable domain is DSGVTQTPKHLITATGQRVTLRCSPRSGDLSVYWYQQSLDQGLQFLIQYYNGEERAKGNILERFSAQQFPDLHSELNLSSLELGDSALYFCASLAAYEQYFGPGTRLTVT.

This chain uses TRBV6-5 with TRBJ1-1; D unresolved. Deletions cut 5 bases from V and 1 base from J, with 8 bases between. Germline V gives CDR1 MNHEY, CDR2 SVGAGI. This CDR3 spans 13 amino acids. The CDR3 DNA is TGTGCCAGCAGTCAGGAACCGAACACTGAAGCTTTCTTT. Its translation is CASSQEPNTEAFF.

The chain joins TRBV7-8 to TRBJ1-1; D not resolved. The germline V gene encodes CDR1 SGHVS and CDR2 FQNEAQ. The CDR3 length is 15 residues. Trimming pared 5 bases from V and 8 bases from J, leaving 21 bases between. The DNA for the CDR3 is TGTGCCAGCAGCCGTATGAGAAGGGCCCAGTCAGAAGCTTTCTTT. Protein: CASSRMRRAQSEAFF.

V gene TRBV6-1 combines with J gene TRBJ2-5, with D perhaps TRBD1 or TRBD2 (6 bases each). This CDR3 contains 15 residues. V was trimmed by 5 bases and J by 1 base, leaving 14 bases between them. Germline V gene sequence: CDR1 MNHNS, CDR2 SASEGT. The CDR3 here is CASSREGGSQETQYF. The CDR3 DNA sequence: TGTGCCAGCAGTCGCGAGGGGGGCAGCCAAGAGACCCAGTACTTC.